This T cell receptor (beta chain) was documented in a study of T cells in tumors after PD-1 blockade. The assay was immunoSEQ multiplex PCR, and TCRdb's table has in-frame clones only and misses some. This sample carries about 19,000 clones, about 84% of them seen once, and the ten largest clones take approximately 24%. The germline gives CDR1 SGHDN, CDR2 FVKESK. Losses at the gene ends were 4 bases for V and 3 bases for J; bases not matched to a gene: 5. This CDR3 spans 14 amino acids. The sequence was collected from a human donor with advanced basal cell or squamous cell carcinoma (not recorded which). The specimen was PBMCs, collected after anti-PD-1 therapy. This chain uses TRBV14 with TRBJ1-1; 7 positions agree with TRBD1. CDR3 sequence: CASSPNRGYTEAFF. The CDR3 region has the DNA TGTGCCAGCAGCCCGAACAGGGGTTACACTGAAGCTTTCTTT.